The 10 T cell receptor beta chains presented below share a single source sample, sequenced in a study of cytomegalovirus exposure and HLA in healthy donors (dated by TCRdb to 2017 to 2019). Libraries were prepared through the immunoSEQ multiplex PCR assay. The multiplex PCR relied on a mix of 60 forward primers for TCR Vbeta segments and 13 reverse primers for TCR Jbeta segments. TCRdb provides this immuneACCESS table in a form limited to in-frame rearrangements. Some clones are lacking; in checked studies, under half of them reflect an unresolved V gene, and why the rest are absent is not known. Counted in this sample were over 110,000 clones; around 78% of them appeared once. Jointly, the top ten make up around 6.6% of the sample. Sequencing used PBMCs. Source of these receptors: a woman in her thirties or forties in good health and CMV-seropositive.

This clone occurred a few times. The V and J genes are TRBV6-1 and TRBJ2-1; the match to TRBD1 covers 9 bases. The CDR3 extends over 13 amino acids. CDR1 is MNHNS, CDR2 SASEGT, per germline. J lost 9 bases, V lost 6 bases, and 6 bases had no gene match. The CDR3 DNA sequence: TGTGCCAGCAGACCGGGACAGGGACCTGAGCAGTTCTTC. Protein product: CASRPGQGPEQFF.

This clone was detected only once. The chain has TRBV2 and TRBJ1-3; TRBD1 aligns across 7 bases. Trimming cost V 3 bases and J 2 bases; bases outside gene matches: 4. Looked up from germline, CDR1 is SNHLY and CDR2 is FYNNEI. The CDR3 covers 15 residues. CDR3 region: CASSEIGTAGNTIYF. The DNA for the CDR3 is TGTGCCAGCAGTGAGATCGGGACAGCTGGAAACACCATATATTTT. Together with reference TRBV2 and TRBJ1-3, the CDR3 gives the full variable domain: EPEVTQTPSHQVTQMGQEVILRCVPISNHLYFYWYRQILGQKVEFLVSFYNNEISEKSEIFDDQFSVERPDGSNFTLKIRSTKLEDSAMYFCASSEIGTAGNTIYFGEGSWLTVV.

V and J are TRBV5-1 and TRBJ2-5, with 9 bases identical to TRBD1. CDR3 length: 16 residues. The germline CDR1 and CDR2 sequences are SGHRS and YFSETQ. V dropped 4 bases and J dropped 4; count of bases not matched to a gene: 11. The CDR3 spells CASSQAPLTGGETQYF. The CDR3, as DNA: TGCGCCAGCAGCCAGGCACCATTGACAGGGGGAGAGACCCAGTACTTC.

This clone was observed a few times. This chain joins TRBV30 and TRBJ2-2, with a weak D call TRBD1 (6 bases). The V end lost 4 bases, the J end lost 0 bases, and 12 bases lay between the germline ends. The CDR3 is made up of 15 amino acids. Looked up from germline, CDR1 is GTSNPN and CDR2 is SVGIG (reference sequence). CDR3 nucleotide sequence: TGTGCCTGGAATACCGGGACATCGAACACCGGGGAGCTGTTTTTT. Protein sequence: CAWNTGTSNTGELFF.

On this clone: The sample carries other DNA sequences with the same CDR3. V gene TRBV5-1 combines with J gene TRBJ2-3; perhaps TRBD2 as D (6 bases). CDR1 SGHRS and CDR2 YFSETQ come from the germline V gene. V was shortened by 0 bases and J by 1 base, with 9 bases between the two germline ends. The CDR3 consists of 15 residues. CDR3 DNA sequence: TGCGCCAGCAGCTTGGGCGGGACCGGCACAGATACGCAGTATTTT. Translated: CASSLGGTGTDTQYF.

This clone appeared once. V is TRBV18 and J is TRBJ2-7, with D maybe TRBD2 (6 bases). This CDR3 is built from 14 residues. Trimming took 3 bases from V and 6 from J, leaving 15 bases between them. The germline CDR1 and CDR2 sequences are KGHSH and LQKENI. This CDR3 reads CASSPLRERGEQYF. CDR3 nucleotide sequence: TGTGCCAGCTCACCTCTCCGGGAGAGGGGCGAGCAGTACTTC.

This clone was recorded only once. The CDR3: CASRDRDRGNYGYTF. The CDR3, as DNA: TGTGCCAGTAGGGACCGGGACAGGGGGAACTATGGCTACACCTTC. This chain joins TRBV19 and TRBJ1-2, with 11 bases aligning to TRBD1. Germline assignment: CDR1 LNHDA and CDR2 SQIVND (reference sequence). This CDR3 region has 15 residues. V dropped 6 bases and J dropped 2; count of bases not matched to a gene: 5. Supplemented by reference TRBV19 and TRBJ1-2, the full variable domain reads DGGITQSPKYLFRKEGQNVTLSCEQNLNHDAMYWYRQDPGQGLRLIYYSQIVNDFQKGDIAEGYSVSREKKESFPLTVTSAQKNPTAFYLCASRDRDRGNYGYTFGSGTRLTVV.

This clone was found a few times. The chain couples TRBV19 to TRBJ1-1; 7 bases fit TRBD1. Losses at the gene ends were 6 bases for V and 0 bases for J; bases not matched to a gene: 7. CDR1 and CDR2 (germline): LNHDA, SQIVND (reference sequence). The CDR3 contains 15 residues. In DNA, the CDR3 is TGTGCCAGTAGGCACCGACAGGGTATGAACACTGAAGCTTTCTTT. Encoded protein: CASRHRQGMNTEAFF.

The chain has TRBV25-1 and TRBJ2-7; 7 bases are a match to TRBD1. The CDR3 contains 13 residues. The V gene end was trimmed by 3 bases and the J gene end by 6 bases; junction bases not matched to a gene: 5. Per germline, CDR1 MGHDK and CDR2 SYGVNS. CDR3 DNA: TGTGCCAGCAGTGAGAAGAACAGGGGCGAGCAGTACTTC. Protein product: CASSEKNRGEQYF.

This clone was seen once. The CDR3 DNA is TGTGCCAGCGGGACTAGCGGGAGTCACTACAATGAGCAGTTCTTC. The encoded protein is CASGTSGSHYNEQFF. The V and J genes are TRBV21-1 and TRBJ2-1; whether TRBD2, the table's D call, matches the DNA was not checked. TRBV21-1 is recorded as a pseudogene. This CDR3 contains 15 residues.